This is a list of T cell receptor beta chains from one sample in a study of vaccination and CD4 T cells after COVID-19. These receptors have no identified antigens. Via MiXCR, TCRdb re-called the PCR reads, giving one row per CDR3 protein. The sample holds 15,000 to 20,000 distinct CDR3 sequences; less than 45% are singletons and the top ten take around 23%. The sample in question was CD4+ T cells from blood, cultured in vitro, obtained before SARS-CoV-2 vaccination. All receptors derive from a human donor who received a COVID-19 vaccine. The conserved cysteine and the conserved F or W are not part of the CDR3 here.

J gene: TRBJ1-2; V gene: TRBV7-2; CDR3 protein: ASSPGAGGNYGYT
J gene: TRBJ1-6; V gene: TRBV30; CDR3 protein: AWSTNPGTEDSPLH
J gene: TRBJ1-2; V gene: TRBV30; CDR3 protein: AWARDTRNYGYT
J gene: TRBJ1-2; V gene: TRBV5-4; CDR3 protein: ASSTPLHFRDGGYT
J gene: TRBJ1-6; V gene: TRBV2; CDR3 protein: ASSVGDRGLYPLH
J gene: TRBJ2-1; V gene: TRBV6-1; CDR3 protein: ASRAGSGEQF
J gene: TRBJ1-1; V gene: TRBV12-3/TRBV12-4; CDR3 protein: ASSIPGSYTEAF
J gene: TRBJ2-5; V gene: TRBV5-1; CDR3 protein: ASSTGTLTKETQY
J gene: TRBJ2-7; V gene: TRBV20-1; CDR3 protein: SASASRAAGSPIDEQY
J gene: TRBJ1-2; V gene: TRBV6-1; CDR3 protein: ASSEVTGVGYT
J gene: TRBJ2-5; V gene: TRBV7-2; CDR3 protein: ASIGGFGETQY
J gene: TRBJ2-7; V gene: TRBV12-5; CDR3 protein: ASGIAVWGEQY
J gene: TRBJ2-5; V gene: TRBV24-1; CDR3 protein: ATSESTETQY
J gene: TRBJ2-7; V gene: TRBV7-2; CDR3 protein: ASSLVPSTEYEQY
J gene: TRBJ2-7; V gene: TRBV2; CDR3 protein: ASTGGGGTYEQY
J gene: TRBJ1-2; V gene: TRBV27; CDR3 protein: ASSPQIPSPTGYYGYT
J gene: TRBJ1-1; V gene: TRBV27; CDR3 protein: ASSQDRLNTEAF
J gene: TRBJ1-2; V gene: TRBV10-1; CDR3 protein: ASSESTTRGYT
J gene: TRBJ1-5; V gene: TRBV30; CDR3 protein: AWSVEGGLDQPQH
J gene: TRBJ2-1; V gene: TRBV12-3/TRBV12-4; CDR3 protein: ASSPPGGAYNEQF
J gene: TRBJ2-4; V gene: TRBV18; CDR3 protein: ASSLQGSENIQY
J gene: TRBJ2-3; V gene: TRBV6-5; CDR3 protein: ASSYPYSKTSTDTQY
J gene: TRBJ1-1; V gene: TRBV12-3/TRBV12-4; CDR3 protein: ASSRGQLEAF
J gene: TRBJ1-1; V gene: TRBV30; CDR3 protein: AWSAGLGNTEAF
J gene: TRBJ2-7; V gene: TRBV20-1; CDR3 protein: SASAGSQGYEQY
J gene: TRBJ2-7; V gene: TRBV6-5; CDR3 protein: ASSYRGRSSYEQY
J gene: TRBJ1-2; V gene: TRBV3-1; CDR3 protein: ASSQGGGYT
J gene: TRBJ1-4; V gene: TRBV20-1; CDR3 protein: SARQETGPKLF
J gene: TRBJ1-1; V gene: TRBV30; CDR3 protein: AWSVLSGGRMNTEAF
J gene: TRBJ1-5; V gene: TRBV7-8; CDR3 protein: ASSLHTDQPQH
J gene: TRBJ2-5; V gene: TRBV19; CDR3 protein: ASSTRTKETQY
J gene: TRBJ1-2; V gene: TRBV20-1; CDR3 protein: SATETWDGYT
J gene: TRBJ2-3; V gene: TRBV6-1; CDR3 protein: ASSDNRGPGIDTQY
J gene: TRBJ1-5; V gene: TRBV20-1; CDR3 protein: SASGFGPQH
J gene: TRBJ2-5; V gene: TRBV11-2; CDR3 protein: ASSLDSASGAQETQY
J gene: TRBJ2-1; V gene: TRBV2; CDR3 protein: ASSFDRGNEQF
J gene: TRBJ1-4; V gene: TRBV12-3/TRBV12-4; CDR3 protein: ASSSGTGVEKLF
J gene: TRBJ2-5; V gene: TRBV11-3; CDR3 protein: ASSPRDSGGTQY
J gene: TRBJ1-5; V gene: TRBV18; CDR3 protein: ASSPYTAGASNQPQH
J gene: TRBJ1-5; V gene: TRBV4-1; CDR3 protein: ASSQDLTGEGNQPQH
J gene: TRBJ2-3; V gene: TRBV11-2; CDR3 protein: ASSLTHTQY
J gene: TRBJ2-7; V gene: TRBV6-2/TRBV6-3; CDR3 protein: ASSYRGTGFYEQY
J gene: TRBJ1-1; V gene: TRBV5-4; CDR3 protein: ASSLPGQLNTEAF
J gene: TRBJ1-2; V gene: TRBV20-1; CDR3 protein: SARDRGGMNAGN
J gene: TRBJ2-7; V gene: TRBV27; CDR3 protein: ASSLVPAYEQY
J gene: TRBJ2-5; V gene: TRBV10-1; CDR3 protein: ASSQAGGRLETQY
J gene: TRBJ1-5; V gene: TRBV28; CDR3 protein: AIQSGNQPQH
J gene: TRBJ1-1; V gene: TRBV20-1; CDR3 protein: SARGQLELSF
J gene: TRBJ1-2; V gene: TRBV20-1; CDR3 protein: SADRDSFYGYT